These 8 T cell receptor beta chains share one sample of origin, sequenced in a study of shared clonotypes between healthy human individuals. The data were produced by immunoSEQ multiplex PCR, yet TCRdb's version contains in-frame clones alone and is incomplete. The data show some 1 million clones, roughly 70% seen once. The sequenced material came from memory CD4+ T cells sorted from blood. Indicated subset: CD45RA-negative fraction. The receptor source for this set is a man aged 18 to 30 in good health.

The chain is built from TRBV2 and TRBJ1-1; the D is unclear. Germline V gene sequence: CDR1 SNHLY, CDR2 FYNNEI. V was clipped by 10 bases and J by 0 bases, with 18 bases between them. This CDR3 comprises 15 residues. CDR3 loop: CATSPPEHLNTEAFF. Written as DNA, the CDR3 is TGTGCCACCAGCCCCCCGGAACACTTGAACACTGAAGCTTTCTTT. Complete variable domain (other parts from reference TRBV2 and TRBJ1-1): EPEVTQTPSHQVTQMGQEVILRCVPISNHLYFYWYRQILGQKVEFLVSFYNNEISEKSEIFDDQFSVERPDGSNFTLKIRSTKLEDSAMYFCATSPPEHLNTEAFFGQGTRLTVV.

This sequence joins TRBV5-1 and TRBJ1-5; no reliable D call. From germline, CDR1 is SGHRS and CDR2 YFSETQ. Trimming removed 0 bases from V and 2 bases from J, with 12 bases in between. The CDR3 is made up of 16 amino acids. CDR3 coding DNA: TGCGCCAGCAGCTTGGGGCCGGATATTCGCAATCAGCCCCAGCATTTT. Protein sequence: CASSLGPDIRNQPQHF. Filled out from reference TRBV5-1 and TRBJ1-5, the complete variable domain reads KAGVTQTPRYLIKTRGQQVTLSCSPISGHRSVSWYQQTPGQGLQFLFEYFSETQRNKGNFPGRFSGRQFSNSRSEMNVSTLELGDSALYLCASSLGPDIRNQPQHFGDGTRLSIL.

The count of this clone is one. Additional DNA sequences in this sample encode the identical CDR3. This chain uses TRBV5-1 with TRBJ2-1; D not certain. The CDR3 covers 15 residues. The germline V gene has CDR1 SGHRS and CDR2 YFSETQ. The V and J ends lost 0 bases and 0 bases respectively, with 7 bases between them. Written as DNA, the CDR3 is TGCGCCAGCAGCTTGGGTCAGAGCTCCTACAATGAGCAGTTCTTC. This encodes CASSLGQSSYNEQFF.

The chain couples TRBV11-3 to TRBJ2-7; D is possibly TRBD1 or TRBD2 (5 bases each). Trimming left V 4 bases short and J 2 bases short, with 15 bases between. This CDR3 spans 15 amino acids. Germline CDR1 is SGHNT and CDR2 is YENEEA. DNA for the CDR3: TGTGCCAGCAGCTGGGACGGACCCTCTGCCTACGAGCAGTACTTC. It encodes CASSWDGPSAYEQYF.

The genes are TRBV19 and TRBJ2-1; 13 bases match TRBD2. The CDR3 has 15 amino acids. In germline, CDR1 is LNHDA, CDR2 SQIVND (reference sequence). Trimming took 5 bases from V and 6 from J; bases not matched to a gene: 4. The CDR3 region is CASSAGLAGRNEQFF. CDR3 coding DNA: TGTGCCAGTAGTGCGGGACTAGCGGGGCGCAATGAGCAGTTCTTC.

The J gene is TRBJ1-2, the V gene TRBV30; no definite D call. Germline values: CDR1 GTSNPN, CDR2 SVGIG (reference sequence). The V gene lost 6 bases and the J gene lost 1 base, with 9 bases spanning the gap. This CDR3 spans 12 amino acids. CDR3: CACSRVNYGYTF. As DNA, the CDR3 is TGTGCCTGCTCCCGGGTTAACTATGGCTACACCTTC.

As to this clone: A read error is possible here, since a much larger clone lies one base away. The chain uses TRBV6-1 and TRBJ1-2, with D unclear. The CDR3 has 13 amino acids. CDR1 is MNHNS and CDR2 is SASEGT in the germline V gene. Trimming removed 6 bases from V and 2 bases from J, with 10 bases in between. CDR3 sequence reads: CASSPDGNYGYTF. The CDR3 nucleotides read TGTGCCAGCAGCCCCGACGGGAACTATGGCTACACCTTC.

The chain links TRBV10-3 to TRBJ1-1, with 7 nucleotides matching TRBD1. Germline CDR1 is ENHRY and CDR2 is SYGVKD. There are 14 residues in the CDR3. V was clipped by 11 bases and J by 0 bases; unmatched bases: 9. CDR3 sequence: CAHGTDRLNTEAFF. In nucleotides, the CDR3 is TGTGCCCACGGAACGGACAGGCTGAACACTGAAGCTTTCTTT.